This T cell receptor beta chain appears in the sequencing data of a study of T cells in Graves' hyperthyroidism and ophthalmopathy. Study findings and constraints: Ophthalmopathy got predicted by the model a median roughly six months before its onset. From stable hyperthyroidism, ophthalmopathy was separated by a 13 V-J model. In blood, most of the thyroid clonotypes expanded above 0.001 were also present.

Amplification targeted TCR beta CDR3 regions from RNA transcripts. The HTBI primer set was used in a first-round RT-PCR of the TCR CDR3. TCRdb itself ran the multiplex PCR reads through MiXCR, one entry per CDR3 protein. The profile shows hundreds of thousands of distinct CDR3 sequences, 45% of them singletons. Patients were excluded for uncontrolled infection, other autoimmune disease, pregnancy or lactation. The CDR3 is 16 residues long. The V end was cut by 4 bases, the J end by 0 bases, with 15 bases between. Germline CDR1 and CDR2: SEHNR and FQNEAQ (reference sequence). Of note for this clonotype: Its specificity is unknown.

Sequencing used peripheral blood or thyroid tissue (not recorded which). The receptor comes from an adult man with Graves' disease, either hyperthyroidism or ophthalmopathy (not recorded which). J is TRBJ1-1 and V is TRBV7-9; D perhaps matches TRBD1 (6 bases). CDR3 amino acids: CASSSSGVGVNTEAFF. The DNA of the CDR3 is TGTGCCAGCAGCTCCTCAGGGGTAGGTGTGAACACTGAAGCTTTCTTT.